The 20 T cell receptor beta chains given below trace back to one sample, sequenced in a study of CD8 T cells in ankylosing spondylitis. General study results and limits: A TCR beta motif of 8 or 9 highly homologous variants appeared characteristic of ankylosing spondylitis blood.

These receptors' antigens are unknown. Each CDR3 protein gets one entry after TCRdb re-called the 5' RACE reads with MiXCR. The sample yields about 700,000 distinct CDR3 sequences, 15% to 20% seen once. Sequencing used blood, either unsorted or a sorted T cell fraction (not recorded which). The receptors here all came from a male donor with ankylosing spondylitis.

This chain connects TRBV20-1 to TRBJ2-1; the D is unclear. The CDR3 is made up of 14 amino acids. Germline values: CDR1 DFQATT, CDR2 SNEGSKA (reference sequence). V was cut by 4 bases and J by 3 bases, with 13 bases left in between. The CDR3 DNA reads as TGCAGTGCTATGTCCCCGCTGGGCTACAATGAGCAGTTCTTC. Its translation: CSAMSPLGYNEQFF.

This clonotype was detected a few times. This sequence joins TRBV29-1 and TRBJ2-3, with 8 bases fitting TRBD2. Germline CDR1 is SQVTM and CDR2 is ANQGSEA. There are 13 residues in the CDR3. V lost 7 bases and J lost 5; bases outside the gene matches: 8. CDR3 sequence: CSANLREGDTQYF. CDR3 in DNA: TGCAGCGCGAACCTTCGGGAGGGAGATACGCAGTATTTT.

This sequence joins TRBV5-6 and TRBJ1-4; weak D call: TRBD1 (6 bases). There are 17 residues in the CDR3. Deletions cut 1 base from V and 3 bases from J, with 16 bases between. Germline V gene lookup returns CDR1 SGHDT and CDR2 YYEEEE. CDR3 amino acids: CASSLFGVRGANEKLFF. Written as DNA, the CDR3 is TGTGCCAGCAGCTTGTTCGGGGTTAGGGGGGCTAATGAAAAACTGTTTTTT.

This clonotype was counted only a few times. This chain joins TRBV28 and TRBJ2-5; D is perhaps TRBD2 (5 bases). There are 14 residues in the CDR3. Trimming stripped 7 bases from V and 5 bases from J, with 17 bases between. Per germline, CDR1 MDHEN and CDR2 SYDVKM. This CDR3 is CASNFGRSGETQYF. CDR3 in DNA: TGTGCCAGCAATTTCGGCAGGTCGGGGGAGACCCAGTACTTC. The complete variable domain, with remaining parts taken from reference TRBV28 and TRBJ2-5, reads DVKVTQSSRYLVKRTGEKVFLECVQDMDHENMFWYRQDPGLGLRLIYFSYDVKMKEKGDIPEGYSVSREKKERFSLILESASTNQTSMYLCASNFGRSGETQYFGPGTRLLVL.

V usage is TRBV3-1 and J usage is TRBJ2-5; D might be TRBD2 (5 bases). Germline-derived CDR1 and CDR2 are LGHDT and YNNKEL (reference sequence). This CDR3 region has 15 residues. Trimming removed 4 bases at V and 2 bases at J, with 14 bases between. CDR3 sequence: CASSLPSGRQETQYF. CDR3 sequence (DNA): TGTGCCAGCAGCCTTCCATCGGGGAGACAAGAGACCCAGTACTTC.

This clonotype has only a few counts. The V gene is TRBV12-3 or TRBV12-4, the J gene TRBJ1-1, with 8 bases identical to TRBD1. CDR3 size: 15 residues. The V gene end was trimmed by 6 bases and the J gene end by 4 bases; junction bases not matched to a gene: 10. The CDR3 bases are TGTGCCAGCAGCTCACCTTGGACAGGGAGCACTGAAGCTTTCTTT. This codes for CASSSPWTGSTEAFF.

This clonotype came up a few times. The gene calls are TRBV7-6 and TRBJ2-7; 10 bases fit TRBD2. The ends lost 5 bases at V and 2 bases at J; junction bases unmatched: 9. Per germline, CDR1 SGHVS and CDR2 FNYEAQ. CDR3 length equals 16 residues. The CDR3 loop is CASSVGASGSTYEQYF. The CDR3 DNA reads TGTGCCAGCAGCGTAGGGGCTAGCGGGAGTACCTACGAGCAGTACTTC.

The chain uses TRBV7-2 and TRBJ1-1; no firm D call. The V gene's germline CDR1 is SGHTA and CDR2 FQGNSA. With 5 bases removed from V and 2 bases from J, the gap between germline ends came to 12 bases. CDR3 length: 14 residues. CDR3 loop: CASSPNGVNTEAFF. The CDR3 nucleotides are TGTGCCAGCAGCCCGAACGGGGTTAACACTGAAGCTTTCTTT.

The chain couples TRBV11-2 to TRBJ1-1; possible D gene TRBD1, 6 bases. The CDR3 sequence is 13 residues long. Trimming removed 7 bases from V and 4 bases from J, with 13 bases in between. Germline values: CDR1 SGHAT, CDR2 FQNNGV. CDR3 in amino acids: CASMGGVFTEAFF. The CDR3 DNA follows: TGTGCCAGCATGGGGGGCGTTTTCACTGAAGCTTTCTTT.

This clonotype has a handful of counts. The V call is TRBV12-3 or TRBV12-4, the J call TRBJ2-7, with a possible D match to TRBD2 (7 bases). V lost 7 bases and J 3 bases, leaving 13 bases between the germline ends. The CDR3 is 13 residues long. CDR3 DNA sequence: TGTGCCAGCACCCTAGGGGGGGACTACGAGCAGTACTTC. Its translation is CASTLGGDYEQYF.

This clonotype was observed a few times. The genes are TRBV5-1 and TRBJ2-7; no reliable D call. The CDR3 runs to 14 residues. Trimming left V 7 bases short and J 2 bases short, with 16 bases between. Germline loops: CDR1 SGHRS, CDR2 YFSETQ. The chain's CDR3 is CASAPTSKPYEQYF. CDR3 bases: TGCGCCAGCGCACCAACATCTAAACCCTACGAGCAGTACTTC.

This clonotype has only a few counts. The chain carries TRBV7-2 and TRBJ1-2; D not certain. This CDR3 has 13 residues. From germline, CDR1 is SGHTA and CDR2 FQGNSA. The V end lost 3 bases, the J end lost 8 bases, and 13 bases lay between the germline ends. The DNA for the CDR3 is TGTGCCAGCAGCTTCCGGACCGCTTGGGGCTACACCTTC. This encodes CASSFRTAWGYTF.

In this sample, this clonotype turned up once. The genes are TRBV2 and TRBJ2-7, with a weak D call TRBD1 (6 bases). Deletions cut 6 bases from V and 5 bases from J, with 17 bases between. CDR1 is SNHLY, CDR2 FYNNEI, per germline. This CDR3 is built from 14 residues. The CDR3: CASSTLDRSDEQYF. For the CDR3, the DNA is TGTGCCAGCAGCACTCTTGACAGGTCAGACGAGCAGTACTTC.

The rearrangement joins TRBV13 to TRBJ2-1; 12 bases align to TRBD2. The CDR3 has 15 residues. Trimming took 5 bases from V and 7 from J; bases not matched to a gene: 6. Germline-derived CDR1 and CDR2 are PRHDT and FYEKMQ (reference sequence). As DNA, the CDR3 is TGTGCCAGCAGCGCGACTAGCGGGAGTATAAATGAGCAGTTCTTC. It specifies CASSATSGSINEQFF.

The gene calls are TRBV7-2 and TRBJ1-1; the D is unclear. V shed 0 bases and J shed 0 bases, with 17 bases lying between them. The CDR3 extends over 18 amino acids. The germline V gene encodes CDR1 SGHTA and CDR2 FQGNSA. The DNA for the CDR3 is TGTGCCAGCAGCTTAGCGTCGGCCCCGCTTAGCCTGAACACTGAAGCTTTCTTT. This encodes CASSLASAPLSLNTEAFF.

The chain employs TRBV24-1 and TRBJ1-5; D might be TRBD1 (5 bases). The CDR3 covers 14 residues. V was pared by 3 bases and J by 8 bases, with 13 bases between. In germline, CDR1 is KGHDR, CDR2 SFDVKD. As DNA, the CDR3 is TGTGCCACCAGTGATCCCGGGGCGTCAAAGCCCCAGCATTTT. Its translation: CATSDPGASKPQHF.

The chain employs TRBV6-2 or TRBV6-3 and TRBJ1-5; tentative D call: TRBD1 (6 bases). V lost 2 bases and J lost 7, with 18 bases in between. CDR1 is MNHEY, CDR2 SVGEGT, per germline. The CDR3 is made up of 16 amino acids. The CDR3 is CASSYTGGHGGQPQHF. CDR3 in DNA: TGTGCCAGCAGTTACACGGGGGGGCACGGAGGACAGCCCCAGCATTTT.

This clonotype has just one count. CDR3 residues: CASSWWSPQGPRNTEAFF. As DNA, the CDR3 is TGTGCCAGCAGCTGGTGGTCCCCACAGGGGCCAAGGAACACTGAAGCTTTCTTT. The chain is built from TRBV11-2 and TRBJ1-1; 7 positions match TRBD1. Germline trimming cut 4 bases from V and 1 base from J; bases unmatched to any gene: 15. The CDR3 length is 18 residues. In germline, CDR1 is SGHAT, CDR2 FQNNGV.

This clonotype was counted a few times. The rearrangement uses TRBV12-3 or TRBV12-4 and TRBJ2-1, with 7 bases aligning to TRBD2. Trimming cost V 3 bases and J 6 bases; bases outside gene matches: 8. This CDR3 has 15 residues. CDR3 in amino acids: CASSFRPPGGNEQFF. In nucleotides, the CDR3 is TGTGCCAGCAGTTTCAGACCGCCGGGAGGCAATGAGCAGTTCTTC.

The chain employs TRBV7-2 and TRBJ1-2; perhaps TRBD1 as D (6 bases). Germline CDR1 reads SGHTA; CDR2 reads FQGNSA. The CDR3 runs to 13 residues. V was cut by 6 bases and J by 8 bases, with 16 bases left in between. The DNA of the CDR3 is TGTGCCAGCAGGGATATTGGGGGCGCGGGCTACACCTTC. Translating gives CASRDIGGAGYTF. The variable domain in full, with the rest retrieved from reference TRBV7-2 and TRBJ1-2, is GAGVSQSPSNKVTEKGKDVELRCDPISGHTALYWYRQSLGQGLEFLIYFQGNSAPDKSGLPSDRFSAERTGGSVSTLTIQRTQQEDSAVYLCASRDIGGAGYTFGSGTRLTVV.